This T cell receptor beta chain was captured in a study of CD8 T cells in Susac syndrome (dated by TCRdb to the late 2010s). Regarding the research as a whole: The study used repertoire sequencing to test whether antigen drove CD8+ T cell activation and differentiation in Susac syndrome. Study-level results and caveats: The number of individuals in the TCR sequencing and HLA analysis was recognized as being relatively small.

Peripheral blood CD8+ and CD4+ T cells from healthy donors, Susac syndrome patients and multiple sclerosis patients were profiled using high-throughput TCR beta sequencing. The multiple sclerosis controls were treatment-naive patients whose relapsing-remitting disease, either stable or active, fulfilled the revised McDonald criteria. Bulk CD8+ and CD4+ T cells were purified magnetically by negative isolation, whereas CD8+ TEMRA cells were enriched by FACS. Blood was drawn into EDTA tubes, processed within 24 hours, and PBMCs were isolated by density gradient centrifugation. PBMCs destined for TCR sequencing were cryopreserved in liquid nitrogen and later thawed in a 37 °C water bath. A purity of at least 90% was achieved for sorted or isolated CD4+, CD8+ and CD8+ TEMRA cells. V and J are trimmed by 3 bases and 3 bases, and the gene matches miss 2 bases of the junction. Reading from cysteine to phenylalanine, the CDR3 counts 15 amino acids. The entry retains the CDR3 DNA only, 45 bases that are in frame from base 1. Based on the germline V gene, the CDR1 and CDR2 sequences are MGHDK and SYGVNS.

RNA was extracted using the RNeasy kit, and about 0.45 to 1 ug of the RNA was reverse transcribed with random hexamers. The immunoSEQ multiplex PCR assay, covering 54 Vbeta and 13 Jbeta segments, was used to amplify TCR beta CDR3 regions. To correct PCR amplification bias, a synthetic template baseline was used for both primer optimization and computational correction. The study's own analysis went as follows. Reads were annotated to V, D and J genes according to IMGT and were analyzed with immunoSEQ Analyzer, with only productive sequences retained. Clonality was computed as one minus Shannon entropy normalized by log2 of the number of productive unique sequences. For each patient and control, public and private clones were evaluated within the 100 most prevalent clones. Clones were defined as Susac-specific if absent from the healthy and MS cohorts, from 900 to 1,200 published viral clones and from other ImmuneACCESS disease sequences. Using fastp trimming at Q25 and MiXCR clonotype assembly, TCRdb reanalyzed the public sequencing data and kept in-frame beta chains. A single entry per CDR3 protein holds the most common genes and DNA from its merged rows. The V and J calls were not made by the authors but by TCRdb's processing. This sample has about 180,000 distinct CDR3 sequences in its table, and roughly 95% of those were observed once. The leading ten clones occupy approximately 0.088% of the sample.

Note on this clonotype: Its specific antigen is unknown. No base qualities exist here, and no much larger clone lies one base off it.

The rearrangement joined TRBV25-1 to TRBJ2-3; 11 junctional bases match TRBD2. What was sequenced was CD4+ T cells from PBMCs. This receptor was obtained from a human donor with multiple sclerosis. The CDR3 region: CASSDSGGATDTQYF. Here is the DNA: TGTGCCAGCAGTGATAGCGGGGGGGCGACAGATACGCAGTATTTT.